The 5 T cell receptor beta chains in this list originate from one sample, sequenced in a study of T cells in Graves' hyperthyroidism and ophthalmopathy. Amplification of TCR beta CDR3 regions was performed using RNA transcripts as template. RT-PCR in the first round (using the HTBI primer set) targeted the TCR CDR3. TCRdb used MiXCR to reprocess the multiplex PCR reads, holding one entry per CDR3 protein. The sample holds about 600,000 distinct CDR3 sequences, 12% to 15% seen once. The sequencing sample was made of blood. These receptors originate from a woman younger than 35 with Graves' ophthalmopathy.

This clonotype was recorded at least ten times. The rearrangement links TRBV15 to TRBJ2-3; either TRBD1 or TRBD2 may supply D (6 bases each). CDR1 and CDR2 from the germline V gene are LNHNV and YYDKDF (reference sequence). This CDR3 region has 18 residues. V was shortened by 1 base and J by 1 base, with 18 bases between the two germline ends. This CDR3 reads CATSRALQGLSGTDTQYF. The CDR3, as DNA: TGTGCCACCAGCAGAGCGCTACAGGGACTTTCAGGCACAGATACGCAGTATTTT.

In this sample, this clonotype turned up many times. V and J are TRBV6-5 and TRBJ1-3, with D unresolved. Trimming cost V 2 bases and J 4 bases, with 6 bases left between them. There are 13 residues in the CDR3. CDR1 is MNHEY, CDR2 SVGAGI, per germline. The CDR3: CASSYGRGNTIYF. In DNA form, the CDR3 reads TGTGCCAGCAGTTACGGCCGGGGAAACACCATATATTTT.

This chain uses TRBV24-1 with TRBJ1-1; no clear D gene. CDR1 and CDR2 from the germline V gene are KGHDR and SFDVKD. V was shortened by 9 bases and J by 1 base, with 5 bases between the two germline ends. The CDR3 runs 11 residues. CDR3 in DNA: TGTGCCACCCGACGGAACACTGAAGCTTTCTTT. Protein: CATRRNTEAFF.

As to this clonotype: This may stem from a read error, because a much larger clone lies one nucleotide away. This chain joins TRBV13 and TRBJ1-2, with D uncertain. The CDR3 covers 13 residues. CDR1 and CDR2 (germline): PRHDT, FYEKMQ (reference sequence). In DNA, the CDR3 is TGTGCCGGCAGCTTGGGCCAATACTCCGGCTACACCTTC. Translated, it gives CAGSLGQYSGYTF.

This clonotype was recorded many times. V and J are TRBV10-3 and TRBJ2-3; no definite D call. Deletions cut 2 bases from V and 2 bases from J, with 5 bases between. The CDR3 spans 13 residues. CDR1 and CDR2 from the germline V gene are ENHRY and SYGVKD. In nucleotides, the CDR3 is TGTGCCATCAGTGAGGGGCCCACAGATACGCAGTATTTT. This gives the protein CAISEGPTDTQYF.